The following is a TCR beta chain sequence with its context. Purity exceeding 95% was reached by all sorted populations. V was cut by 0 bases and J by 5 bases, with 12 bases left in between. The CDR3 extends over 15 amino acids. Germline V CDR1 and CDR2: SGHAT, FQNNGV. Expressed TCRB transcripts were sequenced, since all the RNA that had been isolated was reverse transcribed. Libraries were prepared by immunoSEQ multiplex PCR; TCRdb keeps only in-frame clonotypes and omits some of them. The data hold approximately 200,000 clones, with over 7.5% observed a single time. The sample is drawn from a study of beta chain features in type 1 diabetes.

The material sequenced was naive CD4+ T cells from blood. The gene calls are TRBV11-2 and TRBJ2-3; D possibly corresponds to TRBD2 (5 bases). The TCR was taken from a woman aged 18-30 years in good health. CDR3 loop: CASSLEWTFVDTQYF. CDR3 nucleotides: TGTGCCAGCAGCTTAGAGTGGACTTTCGTAGATACGCAGTATTTT.